This is a list of T cell receptor beta chains from one sample in a study of monozygotic twins with inflammatory bowel disease. TCRdb re-called the 5' RACE reads, yielding one record per CDR3 amino acid sequence without DNA. This sample's table reports more than 350,000 distinct CDR3 sequences. The sequencing input was blood. Receptor source: a human donor with ulcerative colitis or Crohn's disease, or a healthy co-twin of an affected twin (not recorded which). Both conserved end residues are part of each CDR3. Each record gives: V gene, J gene, CDR3 protein.

TRBV7-9	TRBJ2-5	CASSSDRVGETQYF
TRBV19	TRBJ2-4	CASSIAPGQGADIQYF
TRBV5-1	TRBJ1-4	CASSLAGAGTNEKLFF
TRBV4-1	TRBJ1-5	CASSQDVRGYSNQPQHF
TRBV20-1	TRBJ2-7	CSARPRDWTYEQYF
TRBV30	TRBJ1-5	CAWNPGQGNQPQHF
TRBV18	TRBJ2-3	CASSPRDRVADTQYF
TRBV29-1	TRBJ2-1	CSFTPFAFYNEQFF
TRBV7-2	TRBJ1-2	CASSPVGERVGYTF
TRBV5-1	TRBJ2-3	CASSIGLEVTDTQYF
TRBV20-1	TRBJ1-1	CSAHSSGHGSTEAFF
TRBV27	TRBJ2-7	CASRSDRGYEQYF
TRBV20-1	TRBJ1-1	CSARDRTGGFEAFF
TRBV7-8	TRBJ2-5	CASSLYRLAEETQYF
TRBV6-2/TRBV6-3	TRBJ2-1	CASSFVSGQPSSYNEQFF
TRBV20-1	TRBJ2-4	CSARNAILAKNIQYF
TRBV19	TRBJ2-7	CASSAGTGKYEQYF
TRBV30	TRBJ1-1	CAWAGSAEAFF
TRBV7-2	TRBJ1-1	CASSSPEVLSTEAFF
TRBV10-3	TRBJ1-1	CAIVGVANTVAFF
TRBV7-2	TRBJ1-2	CASSTSGPGYTF
TRBV6-1	TRBJ2-3	CATPGSGNTQYF
TRBV9	TRBJ2-3	CASSVGPGALTDTQYF
TRBV12-3/TRBV12-4	TRBJ1-1	CASSRPSGTGNTEAFF
TRBV7-2	TRBJ2-3	CASSLLGPNADTQYF
TRBV11-2	TRBJ2-5	CASSLVEQTQYF
TRBV18	TRBJ2-1	CASSPLIGIGRDEQFF
TRBV19	TRBJ1-2	CASSGGVATGGYTF
TRBV4-2	TRBJ1-6	CASSQGSGERDNSPLHF
TRBV7-7	TRBJ1-6	CASSLPYREHNSPLHF
TRBV28	TRBJ1-1	CASSPTGVGFWNTEAFF
TRBV9	TRBJ2-6	CASSVASGSGANVLTF
TRBV5-4	TRBJ1-6	CASSQIAGSYNSPLHF
TRBV5-4	TRBJ1-2	CASSLNVGYGYTF
TRBV10-3	TRBJ2-7	CSIRPTDTYEQYF
TRBV12-3/TRBV12-4	TRBJ1-6	CASSFSPYNSPLHF
TRBV29-1	TRBJ2-1	CSVERTHYNEQFF
TRBV7-9	TRBJ1-6	CASSPGQGSYNSPLHF
TRBV15	TRBJ2-5	CATSSQTAQETQYF
TRBV4-1	TRBJ2-5	CASSQRDRQETQYF
TRBV5-1	TRBJ2-7	CASSPLAGGGGYEQYF
TRBV3-1	TRBJ2-1	CASSPLVGGNYNEQFF
TRBV7-2	TRBJ2-1	CASSWGGASNEQFF
TRBV29-1	TRBJ2-6	CSVDQAGSGANVLTF
TRBV20-1	TRBJ1-1	CSAPRGAWNTEAFF
TRBV5-1	TRBJ2-7	CASSPEGTSLEQYF